The clone carrying this T cell receptor (beta chain) was recorded many times. Its antigen is currently unknown. Germline assignment: CDR1 SGHTA and CDR2 FQGNSA. This CDR3 is 15 amino acids long. Between the trimmed V and J ends, which lost 5 bases and 0 bases, there was a span of 14 bases. This sample was included in a study of T cell repertoires in cytomegalovirus infection. Study-level information: Carrying CMV and the relevant HLA type showed in public TCR beta signatures. Overall study results and limits: In two of eight donors, the top clonotype was HLA-C-restricted CMV-specific. Based on cumulative public TCR beta family frequency, carriers of CMV plus the relevant HLA were identified.

TCRdb independently ran MiXCR on the reads; one entry per CDR3 protein. This sample has 65,000 to 90,000 distinct CDR3 sequences, with under 4.5% found just once. This chain joins TRBV7-2 and TRBJ2-7; D is possibly TRBD1 (5 bases). The sequence was collected from a human donor in good health (CMV status not recorded). Some clones in this sample may be carry-over from other donors' samples. The sequenced material came from PBMCs. The CDR3 spells CASSPDRRSSYEQYF. In nucleotides, the CDR3 is TGTGCCAGCAGCCCCGACAGAAGAAGCTCCTACGAGCAGTACTTC. The entire variable domain, with the rest obtained from reference TRBV7-2 and TRBJ2-7, is as follows: GAGVSQSPSNKVTEKGKDVELRCDPISGHTALYWYRQSLGQGLEFLIYFQGNSAPDKSGLPSDRFSAERTGGSVSTLTIQRTQQEDSAVYLCASSPDRRSSYEQYFGPGTRLTVT.